This T cell receptor beta chain originates from a study of blood T cell repertoires in COVID-19. The overall study: Specimens from acute and convalescent COVID-19 originated in the United States, Italy and Spain. In each case, the material was cDNA or gDNA derived from T cells, B-cell-depleted T cells, or PBMCs.

There are 15 residues in the CDR3. V trimming: 6 bases; J trimming: 5 bases; junction bases outside the gene matches: 3. The germline V gene encodes CDR1 MNHEY and CDR2 SVGAGI. Per the original methods: Reference gene primer amplification gave nucleated cell count estimates. Some clones are missing from TCRdb's copy, which holds only in-frame ones; the method was immunoSEQ multiplex PCR. That table supplies the V and J calls and clone size; D and trimming were determined from the DNA. The sample records roughly 200,000 clones, 88% being singletons. The gene calls are TRBV6-5 and TRBJ2-2, with 13 bases fitting TRBD2. This TCR was recovered from a man aged 18 to 30 with active or convalescent COVID-19. The sample comprised peripheral blood. CDR3 bases: TGTGCCAGCAGCGGACTAGCGGGAGAGACCGGGGAGCTGTTTTTT. Translation: CASSGLAGETGELFF.